The present TCR beta chain was sequenced within a study of T cell changes during pregnancy in multiple sclerosis. This CDR3 spans 13 amino acids. CDR1 and CDR2 (germline): MDHEN, SYDVKM. Trimming cost V 1 base and J 2 bases, with 6 bases left between them. The repertoire was sequenced with immunoSEQ multiplex PCR; TCRdb's copy has only in-frame clones and lacks some. The repertoire holds approximately 50,000 clones, with 94% as singletons. J is TRBJ2-7 and V is TRBV28; D not resolved. The sequence was obtained from a female donor with multiple sclerosis, enrolled in a pregnancy study. The sample consisted of CD4+ T cells from peripheral blood mononuclear cells, taken in the third trimester of pregnancy. CDR3 nucleotides: TGTGCCAGCAGTTTATCCACGGCCTACGAGCAGTACTTC. It yields the protein CASSLSTAYEQYF.